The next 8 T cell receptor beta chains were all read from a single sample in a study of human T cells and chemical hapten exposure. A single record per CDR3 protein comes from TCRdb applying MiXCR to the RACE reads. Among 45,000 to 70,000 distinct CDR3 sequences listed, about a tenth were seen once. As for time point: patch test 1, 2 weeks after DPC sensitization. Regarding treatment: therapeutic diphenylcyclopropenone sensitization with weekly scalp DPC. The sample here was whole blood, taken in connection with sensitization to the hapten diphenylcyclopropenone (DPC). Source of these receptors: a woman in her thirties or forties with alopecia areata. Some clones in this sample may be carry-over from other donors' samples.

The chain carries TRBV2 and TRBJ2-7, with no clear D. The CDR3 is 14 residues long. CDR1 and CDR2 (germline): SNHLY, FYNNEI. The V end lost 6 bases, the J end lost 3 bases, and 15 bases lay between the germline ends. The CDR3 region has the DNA TGTGCCAGCAGCCCCACACAACCCTTCTACGAGCAGTACTTC. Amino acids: CASSPTQPFYEQYF.

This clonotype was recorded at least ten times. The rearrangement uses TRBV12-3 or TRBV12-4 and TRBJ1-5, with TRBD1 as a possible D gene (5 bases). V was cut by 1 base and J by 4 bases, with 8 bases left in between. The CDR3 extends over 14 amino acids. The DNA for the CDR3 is TGTGCCAGCAGTTTAGGACAGATAAATCAGCCCCAGCATTTT. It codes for CASSLGQINQPQHF.

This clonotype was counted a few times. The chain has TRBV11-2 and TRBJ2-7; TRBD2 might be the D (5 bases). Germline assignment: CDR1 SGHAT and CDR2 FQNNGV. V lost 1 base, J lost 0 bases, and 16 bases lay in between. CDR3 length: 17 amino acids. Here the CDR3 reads CASSLGTGGMHSYEQYF. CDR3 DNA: TGTGCCAGCAGCTTAGGGACCGGAGGAATGCACTCCTACGAGCAGTACTTC.

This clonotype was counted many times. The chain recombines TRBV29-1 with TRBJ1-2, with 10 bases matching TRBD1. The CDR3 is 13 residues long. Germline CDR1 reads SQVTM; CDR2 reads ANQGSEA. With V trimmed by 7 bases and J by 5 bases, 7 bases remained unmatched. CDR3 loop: CSATGGPRYGYTF. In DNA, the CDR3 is TGCAGCGCGACAGGGGGCCCGAGATATGGCTACACCTTC.

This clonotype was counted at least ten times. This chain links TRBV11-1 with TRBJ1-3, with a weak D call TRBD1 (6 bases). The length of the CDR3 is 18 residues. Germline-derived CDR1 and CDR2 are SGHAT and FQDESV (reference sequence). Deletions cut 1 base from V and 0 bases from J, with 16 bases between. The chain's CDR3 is CASSLVGRQDSSGNTIYF. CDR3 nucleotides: TGTGCCAGCAGCTTAGTCGGTCGACAGGACAGCTCTGGAAACACCATATATTTT.

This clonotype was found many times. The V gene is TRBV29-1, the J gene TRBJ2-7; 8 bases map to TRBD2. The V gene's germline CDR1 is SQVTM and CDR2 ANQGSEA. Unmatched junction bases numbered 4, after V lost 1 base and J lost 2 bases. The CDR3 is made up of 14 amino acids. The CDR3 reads CSVEGPGLAYEQYF. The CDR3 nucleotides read TGCAGCGTTGAAGGTCCGGGACTAGCCTACGAGCAGTACTTC.

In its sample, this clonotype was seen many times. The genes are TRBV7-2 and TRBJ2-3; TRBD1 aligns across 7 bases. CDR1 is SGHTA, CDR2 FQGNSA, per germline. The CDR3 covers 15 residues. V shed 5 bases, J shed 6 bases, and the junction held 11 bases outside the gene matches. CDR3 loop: CASSPRGFRRDTQYF. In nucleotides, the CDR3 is TGTGCCAGCAGCCCCAGGGGGTTCAGGCGGGATACGCAGTATTTT.

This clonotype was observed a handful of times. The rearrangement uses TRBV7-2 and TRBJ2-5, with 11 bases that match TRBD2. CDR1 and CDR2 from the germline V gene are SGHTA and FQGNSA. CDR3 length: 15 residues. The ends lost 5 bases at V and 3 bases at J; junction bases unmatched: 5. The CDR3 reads CASSVSGGGKETQYF. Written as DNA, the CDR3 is TGTGCCAGCAGCGTTAGCGGGGGGGGAAAAGAGACCCAGTACTTC.